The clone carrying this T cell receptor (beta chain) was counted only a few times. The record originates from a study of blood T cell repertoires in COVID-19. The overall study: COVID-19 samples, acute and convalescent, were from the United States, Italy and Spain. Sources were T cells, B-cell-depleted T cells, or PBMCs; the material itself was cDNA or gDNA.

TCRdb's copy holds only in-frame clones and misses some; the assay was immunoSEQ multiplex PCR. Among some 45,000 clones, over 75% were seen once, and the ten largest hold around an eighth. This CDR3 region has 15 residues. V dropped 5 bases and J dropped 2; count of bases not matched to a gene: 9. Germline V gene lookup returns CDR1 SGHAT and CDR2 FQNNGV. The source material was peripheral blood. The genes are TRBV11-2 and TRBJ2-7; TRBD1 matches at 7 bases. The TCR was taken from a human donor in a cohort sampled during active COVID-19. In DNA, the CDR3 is TGTGCCAGCAGCCCTGGGACAGAGACAACCTACGAGCAGTACTTC. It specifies CASSPGTETTYEQYF.